Listed below are T cell receptor beta chains from one sample, sequenced in a study of response to subunit inactivated influenza vaccine. TCRdb called the RT-PCR reads again in MiXCR, with one record for every CDR3 protein. The profile shows 630,000 or so distinct CDR3 sequences, approximately 15% of them singletons. This material consisted of PBMCs from blood, taken 12 days after vaccination. The source is a man over 45 who received an inactivated influenza vaccine. The CDR3 runs from the conserved cysteine through the conserved F or W. The D gene is left open where the match is weak. Not every row has a clone size; where given, it reads once, few, many or a size class.

abundance | d_gene | j_gene | v_gene | CDR3nt | CDR3aa
. | . | TRBJ2-6 | TRBV4-2 | TGTGCCAGCAGCCAAGATTCGGGAATGAGCTCTGGGGCCAACGTCCTGACTTTC | CASSQDSGMSSGANVLTF
once | TRBD2 | TRBJ2-1 | TRBV27 | TGTGCCAGCAGGTCTAGCGGGAGGAATGAGCAGTTCTTC | CASRSSGRNEQFF
few | TRBD1 | TRBJ1-5 | TRBV12-3/TRBV12-4 | TGTGCCAGCAGTTTAGCTCTTAGTCTCGGGACAGCAAATCAGCCCCAGCATTTT | CASSLALSLGTANQPQHF
few | . | TRBJ2-3 | TRBV20-1 | TGCAGTGCTAGAGCCCTGGATACGCAGTATTTT | CSARALDTQYF
few | . | TRBJ2-1 | TRBV5-1 | TGCGCCAGCAGCGCATTAGCTAGCCGGGACAATGAGCAGTTCTTC | CASSALASRDNEQFF
. | . | TRBJ2-1 | TRBV11-2 | TGTGCCAGCAGCGCTTTCTCTATTCACCCAACAATGAGTAGGCTATTCGGCCCCCAGTTCTTC | CASSAFSIHPTMSRLFGPQFF
. | TRBD2 | TRBJ2-7 | TRBV15 | TGTGCCACCAGCAGAGATCGCGGGACTAGCGGGATCTACGAGCAGTACTTC | CATSRDRGTSGIYEQYF
. | TRBD2 | TRBJ2-3 | TRBV4-2 | TGTGCCAGCAGCCAACGAGGGCTAGCGGCCACAGATACGCAGTATTTT | CASSQRGLAATDTQYF
few | . | TRBJ2-6 | TRBV15 | TGTGCCACCAGCAACTTGGTCCAGGATCTTACTGGGGCCAACGTCCTGACTTTC | CATSNLVQDLTGANVLTF
. | TRBD1 | TRBJ2-2 | TRBV6-1 | TGTGCCAGCAGTAATCCCGGGACAGGGGTTACCGGGGAGCTGTTTTTT | CASSNPGTGVTGELFF
few | . | TRBJ1-4 | TRBV29-1 | TGCAGCGTTGGCACAGCCTACAATGAAAAACTGTTTTTT | CSVGTAYNEKLFF
few | . | TRBJ2-2 | TRBV7-6 | TGTGCCAGCAGCTTAAACGCAGGGGAAACCGGGGAGCTGTTTTTT | CASSLNAGETGELFF
few | TRBD2 | TRBJ2-1 | TRBV20-1 | TGCAGTGCTAGAGATCCTAGCGGGGATGGGAATGAGCAGTTCTTC | CSARDPSGDGNEQFF
few | TRBD2 | TRBJ2-7 | TRBV28 | TGTGCCAGCAGACCTCGGACTAGCGGCGCCCACTCCTACGAGCAGTACTTC | CASRPRTSGAHSYEQYF
. | . | TRBJ2-1 | TRBV19 | TGTGCCAGTAGTAACAGGGGGACTAGAAATGAGCAGTTCTTC | CASSNRGTRNEQFF
. | . | TRBJ1-5 | TRBV15 | TGTGCCACCAGCAGCGACAGGTTGAGAAGCAATCAGCCCCAGCATTTT | CATSSDRLRSNQPQHF
. | TRBD2 | TRBJ2-2 | TRBV20-1 | TGCAGTGTAATAGCGGGGAACACCGGGGAGCTGTTTTTT | CSVIAGNTGELFF
. | . | TRBJ1-3 | TRBV4-3 | TGCGCCAGCAGCCAAGATACGTACCTGAGCTCTGGAAACACCATATATTTT | CASSQDTYLSSGNTIYF
few | . | TRBJ2-2 | TRBV11-2 | TGTGCCAGCAGCCGAGAAGCAGGGTCGGGAACCGGGGAGCTGTTTTTT | CASSREAGSGTGELFF
. | . | TRBJ2-3 | TRBV2 | TGTGCCAGCAGGGAGGGCCTAGATACGCAGTATTTT | CASREGLDTQYF
. | TRBD1 | TRBJ1-5 | TRBV20-1 | TGCAGTGCTAGAGATAGCACAGGGGTTACGGGCAATCAGCCCCAGCATTTT | CSARDSTGVTGNQPQHF
. | . | TRBJ1-1 | TRBV5-5 | TGTGCCAGCAGCCAATGGGCAGGGAACACTGAAGCTTTCTTT | CASSQWAGNTEAFF
. | . | TRBJ2-7 | TRBV7-9 | TGTGCCAGCAGCTCTAGAACAGGGATCATTCAAATAGAGCAGTACTTC | CASSSRTGIIQIEQYF
few | . | TRBJ1-1 | TRBV6-5 | TGTGCCAGCAGTTACACTGGACCGAGTATGAACACTGAAGCTTTCTTT | CASSYTGPSMNTEAFF
. | . | TRBJ2-4 | TRBV6-2/TRBV6-3 | TGTGCCAGCAGCGAGGCGGGTTCCGGTAACATTCAGTACTTC | CASSEAGSGNIQYF
. | . | TRBJ2-7 | TRBV7-2 | TGTGCCAGCAGCAAGCATCTAGCAGGCTACGAGCAGTACTTC | CASSKHLAGYEQYF
few | . | TRBJ2-3 | TRBV7-9 | TGTGCCAGCAGTTTAGGATATTTGGACACAGATACGCAGTATTTT | CASSLGYLDTDTQYF
few | TRBD2 | TRBJ2-2 | TRBV20-1 | TGCAGTGCTAGAGATTGGCGGGGGACGAACACCGGGGAGCTGTTTTTT | CSARDWRGTNTGELFF
. | TRBD1 | TRBJ1-1 | TRBV6-2/TRBV6-3 | TGTGCCAGCAGTTCCGCCGGGACAGGGTTGAACACTGAAGCTTTCTTT | CASSSAGTGLNTEAFF
few | . | TRBJ2-7 | TRBV20-1 | TGCAGTGCTACCGACTACCCCGAGCAGTACTTC | CSATDYPEQYF
. | . | TRBJ2-5 | TRBV7-6 | TGTGCCAGCAGCTTAGCGTCAGGGACGGGGCGAGAGACCCAGTACTTC | CASSLASGTGRETQYF
. | TRBD1 | TRBJ1-1 | TRBV28 | TGTGCCAGCAGCCATGACAGGGACCACGCTGAAGCTTTCTTT | CASSHDRDHAEAFF
. | . | TRBJ1-4 | TRBV20-1 | TGCAGTGCTAGAAGGGGGGGGGCAGCGGATGAAAAACTGTTTTTT | CSARRGGAADEKLFF
many | TRBD1 | TRBJ1-2 | TRBV24-1 | TGTGCCACCAGTGATTCTTACGGCGGGACAGGAGATCTCTACTATGGCTACACCTTC | CATSDSYGGTGDLYYGYTF
few | . | TRBJ2-7 | TRBV4-1 | TGCGCCAGCAGCCAAGATCCCCGACAGAGCGAGCAGTACTTC | CASSQDPRQSEQYF
. | TRBD2 | TRBJ2-1 | TRBV20-1 | TGCAGTGCTAGAGGGGGGGGCTACAATGAGCAGTTCTTC | CSARGGGYNEQFF
few | . | TRBJ2-7 | TRBV7-8 | TGTGCCAGCAGCTTAGATCCGGGAGTGAACTACGAGCAGTACTTC | CASSLDPGVNYEQYF
. | . | TRBJ2-1 | TRBV9 | TGTGCCAGCAGCGTAGTGGGTTTGGGAAATGAGCAGTTCTTC | CASSVVGLGNEQFF
. | . | TRBJ2-3 | TRBV24-1 | TGTGCCACCAGTGGGATCGCTGGTCAGGGGACAGATACGCAGTATTTT | CATSGIAGQGTDTQYF
many | . | TRBJ2-2 | TRBV29-1 | TGCAGCGTTGGGGCACCCGGGGAGCTGTTTTTT | CSVGAPGELFF
few | . | TRBJ2-4 | TRBV29-1 | TGCAGCGTTGAATTGGCCAGCCTAGCCAAAAACATTCAGTACTTC | CSVELASLAKNIQYF